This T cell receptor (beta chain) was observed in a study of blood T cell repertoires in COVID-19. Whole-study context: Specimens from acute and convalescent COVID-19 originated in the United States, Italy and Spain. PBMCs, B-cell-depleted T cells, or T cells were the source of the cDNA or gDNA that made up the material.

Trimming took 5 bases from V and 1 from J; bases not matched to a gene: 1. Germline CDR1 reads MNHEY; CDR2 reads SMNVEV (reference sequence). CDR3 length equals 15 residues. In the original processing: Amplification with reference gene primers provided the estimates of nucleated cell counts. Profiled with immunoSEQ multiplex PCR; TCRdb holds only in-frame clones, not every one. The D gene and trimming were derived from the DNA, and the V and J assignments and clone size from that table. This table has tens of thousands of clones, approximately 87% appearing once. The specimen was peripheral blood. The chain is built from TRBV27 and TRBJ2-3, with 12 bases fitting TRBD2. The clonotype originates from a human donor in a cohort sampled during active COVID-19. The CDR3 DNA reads TGTGCCAGCAGTGGACTAGCGGGACGCACAGATACGCAGTATTTT. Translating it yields CASSGLAGRTDTQYF.